These 7 T cell receptor delta chains were all obtained from the same sample, sequenced in a study of γδ T cells in repeated Plasmodium falciparum infection. TCRdb re-identified clones in the multiplex PCR reads via CATT. This sample carries more than 70,000 delta-chain clones, over 0.9% of them seen once, and the ten largest clones take nearly 10%. Flow sorting of PBMC yielded separate Vgamma9/Vdelta2+ and Vdelta2-negative gammadelta T cell populations for bulk repertoire analysis. Sequencing input: gamma-delta T cells from blood. The receptors were gathered from a pool of human donors (malaria-infected and uninfected, not separated).

In the case of this clone: TCRdb's listed protein matches a much larger clone and diverges from this DNA's translation at residue 15, likely through a read error; the protein shown comes from the DNA. This chain joins TRDV1 and TRDJ1; 8 bases map to TRDD3. The CDR3 contains 21 residues. The germline V gene encodes CDR1 TSWWSYY and CDR2 QGS. The CDR3 reads CALGERSRGLPSGGHTDKLIF. The CDR3 bases are TGTGCTCTTGGGGAACGGTCTCGAGGGCTACCTTCTGGGGGACACACCGATAAGCTCATCTTT.

Regarding this clone: A far larger clone is just one base off, so this is likely a read error. This sample also contains other DNA sequences that code for the same CDR3. The chain couples TRDV1 to TRDJ1, with 9 bases aligning to TRDD3. TCRdb carries no J gene annotation; the J gene was assigned here by matching the DNA with germline. CDR1 is TSWWSYY and CDR2 is QGS in the germline V gene. CDR3 size: 20 residues. CDR3 protein: CALGERLAALGDKYTDKLIF. CDR3 nucleotide sequence: TGTGCCCTTGGGGAACGGTTGGCTGCACTGGGGGACAAGTACACCGATAAACTCATCTTT.

Points on this clone: Translating this DNA gives a protein that differs at residue 17 from the TCRdb one, which belongs to a much larger clone; a read error is likely, and the protein shown is this translation. The chain joins TRDV1 to TRDJ1; possible D gene TRDD2, 6 bases. No J gene was available from TCRdb, and it was assigned here by a germline match of the DNA. CDR1 and CDR2 (germline): TSWWSYY, QGS. CDR3 length: 20 amino acids. CDR3 DNA sequence: TGTGCTCTTGGGGAATCCTACGCCCCCTTCGGACTGCTGTACACCGATGAACTCATCTTT. This translates into CALGESYAPFGLLYTDELIF.

This clone has a count of ten or more. This probably arose from a read error, given a far larger clone one base away. V usage is TRDV2 and J usage is TRDJ1, with D possibly TRDD3 on 5 matching bases. Germline CDR1 GEAIGNYY, CDR2 EKD. This CDR3 has 16 amino acids. This chain's CDR3 is CARDTLGHGYTDKLIF. The CDR3 DNA reads TGTGCCCGTGACACTCTGGGCCATGGCTACACCGATAAACTCATCTTT.

A word on this clone: A far larger clone is only one base removed, so a read error is likely. Other DNA variants within this sample encode the same CDR3. V and J are TRDV1 and TRDJ2, with TRDD3 identical over 8 bases. The J gene is absent in TCRdb and was assigned here via DNA matching to germline. This CDR3 has 16 amino acids. CDR1 is TSWWSYY and CDR2 is QGS in the germline V gene. Here the CDR3 DNA reads TGTGCTCTTGAACCCCTGGGGGACACCGGAGCAGCACGACTCTTCTTT. Protein product: CALEPLGDTGAARLFF.

This clone has more than one count but fewer than ten. The TCRdb protein comes from a much larger clone and disagrees with this DNA's translation at residue 16, likely due to a read error; the protein given here is derived from the DNA. This chain links TRDV2 with TRDJ1; D not certain. The J gene was missing in TCRdb and was found by matching the end of the DNA to germline. CDR3 length equals 19 residues. The germline gives CDR1 GEAIGNYY, CDR2 EKD. The CDR3 spells CACDTLLQRNPSYTDRLIF. CDR3 coding DNA: TGTGCCTGTGACACCTTACTGCAAAGGAATCCCTCGTACACCGATAGACTCATCTTT.

About this clone: A read error is the likely source, as a far larger clone sits one nucleotide away. The sample has other DNA sequences that encode this CDR3 too. The chain couples TRDV1 to TRDJ1; a possible D gene is TRDD2 (5 bases). The J gene, absent from TCRdb, was called here by matching the DNA to germline. Per the germline V gene, CDR1 is TSWWSYY and CDR2 is QGS. V lost 5 bases to trimming and J lost 2 bases, with 24 bases between them. The CDR3 covers 18 residues. CDR3 nucleotide sequence: TGTGCTCTTGGGAACTACCTCTTCCCGTCTTACTTTACCGATAAACTCATCTTT. Encoded protein: CALGNYLFPSYFTDKLIF.